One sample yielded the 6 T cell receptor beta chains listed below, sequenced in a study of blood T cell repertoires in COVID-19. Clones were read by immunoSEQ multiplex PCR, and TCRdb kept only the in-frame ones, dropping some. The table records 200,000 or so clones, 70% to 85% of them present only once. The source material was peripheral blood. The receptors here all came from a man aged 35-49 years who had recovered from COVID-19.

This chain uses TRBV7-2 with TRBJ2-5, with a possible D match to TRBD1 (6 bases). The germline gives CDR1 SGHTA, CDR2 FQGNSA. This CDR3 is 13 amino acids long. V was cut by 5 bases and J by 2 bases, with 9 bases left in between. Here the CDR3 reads CASSGQLQETQYF. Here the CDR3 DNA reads TGTGCCAGCAGCGGACAGCTACAAGAGACCCAGTACTTC.

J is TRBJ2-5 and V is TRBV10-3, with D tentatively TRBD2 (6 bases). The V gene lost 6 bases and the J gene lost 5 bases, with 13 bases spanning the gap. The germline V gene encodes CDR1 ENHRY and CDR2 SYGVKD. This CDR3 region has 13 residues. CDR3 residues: CAIRGLDEETQYF. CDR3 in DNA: TGTGCCATCAGGGGACTCGACGAGGAGACCCAGTACTTC.

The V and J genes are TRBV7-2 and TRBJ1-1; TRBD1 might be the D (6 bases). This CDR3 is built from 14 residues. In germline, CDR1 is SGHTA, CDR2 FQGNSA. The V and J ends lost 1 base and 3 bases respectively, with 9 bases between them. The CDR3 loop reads CASSLGGPYTEAFF. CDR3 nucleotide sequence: TGTGCCAGCAGCTTAGGGGGGCCGTACACTGAAGCTTTCTTT.

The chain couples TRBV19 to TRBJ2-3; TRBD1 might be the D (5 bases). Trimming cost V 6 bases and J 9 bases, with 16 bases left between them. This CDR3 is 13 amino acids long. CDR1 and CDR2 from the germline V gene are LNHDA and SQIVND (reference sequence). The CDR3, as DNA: TGTGCCAGTAGGGCAGGGCTTTTATACACGCAGTATTTT. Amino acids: CASRAGLLYTQYF.

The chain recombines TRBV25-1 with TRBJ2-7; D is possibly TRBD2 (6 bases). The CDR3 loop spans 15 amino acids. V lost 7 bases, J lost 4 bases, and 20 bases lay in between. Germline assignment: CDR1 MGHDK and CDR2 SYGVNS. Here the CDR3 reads CASTPGREEGYEQYF. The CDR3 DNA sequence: TGTGCCAGCACCCCTGGAAGGGAGGAGGGATACGAGCAGTACTTC.

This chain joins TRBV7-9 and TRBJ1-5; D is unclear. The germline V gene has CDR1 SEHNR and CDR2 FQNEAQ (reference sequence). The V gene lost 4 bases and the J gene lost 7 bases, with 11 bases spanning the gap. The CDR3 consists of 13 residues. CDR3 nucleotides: TGTGCCAGCAGCTCGGACGGGGTACAGCCCCAGCATTTT. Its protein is CASSSDGVQPQHF. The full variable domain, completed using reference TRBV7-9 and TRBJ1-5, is DTGVSQNPRHKITKRGQNVTFRCDPISEHNRLYWYRQTLGQGPEFLTYFQNEAQLEKSRLLSDRFSAERPKGSFSTLEIQRTEQGDSAMYLCASSSDGVQPQHFGDGTRLSIL.